A selection of T cell receptor beta chains follows, all from one sample in a study of STAT5B mutations in CD4+ large granular lymphocyte leukemia. Generated by immunoSEQ multiplex PCR, the TCRdb table keeps only in-frame clones and is missing some. Of approximately 32,000 clones in the sample, 69% were seen once. The sequenced sample was CD4+ T cells from blood buffy coats. These receptors were taken from a human donor in good health. Each CDR3 is given with its conserved first and last residue. The order of the fields is D gene, clone size, J gene, V gene, CDR3 DNA, CDR3 protein. The D gene is left open where the match is weak. A clone size is listed for some rows: how often the clone was seen (once, few, many), or a class if it is expanded.

NA once TRBJ2-7 TRBV6-1 TGTGCCAGCAGTGAAGCCCGTCTCAGGGACGAGCAGTACTTC CASSEARLRDEQYF
TRBD1 NA TRBJ2-1 TRBV10-3 TGTGCCATCAGCAGCGGACAGGGGAGGGTACACAATGAGCAGTTCTTC CAISSGQGRVHNEQFF
NA NA TRBJ1-5 TRBV4-2 TGTGCCAGCAGCCAAGATAGCCAGACTAATCAGCCCCAGCATTTT CASSQDSQTNQPQHF
TRBD1 NA TRBJ2-2 TRBV5-6 TGTGCCAGCAGCGGGGACAGGGTGAGCACCGGGGAGCTGTTTTTT CASSGDRVSTGELFF
TRBD1 NA TRBJ2-7 TRBV2 TGTGCCAGCCTCCGGGACAGGGCGGGTCTGCAGTACTTC CASLRDRAGLQYF
TRBD2 NA TRBJ2-3 TRBV9 TGTGCCAGCAGCTCCGGGACTAGCGGGGGGGCTAGCACAGATACGCAGTATTTT CASSSGTSGGASTDTQYF
NA NA TRBJ2-4 TRBV5-1 TGCGCCAGCAGCTTATGGCTAAGCGGGCATTCAAACATTCAGTACTTC CASSLWLSGHSNIQYF
NA NA TRBJ1-1 TRBV4-2 TGTGCCAGCAGCCCTCCAGCGATGAACACTGAAGCTTTCTTT CASSPPAMNTEAFF
NA NA TRBJ1-1 TRBV18 TGTGCCAGCTCACCAAGAAGGGTAGAAGGCACTGAAGCTTTCTTT CASSPRRVEGTEAFF
TRBD2 few TRBJ2-7 TRBV10-3 TGTGCCACCAGACCCGCGGGGGGAAGCTCCTACGAGCAGTACTTC CATRPAGGSSYEQYF
NA NA TRBJ1-2 TRBV30 TGTGCCTGGAAGAACTACGGCCCTCTGGGGGGCTACACCTTC CAWKNYGPLGGYTF
NA NA TRBJ1-6 TRBV28 TGTGCCAGCAGACATAAGGCCCATTCACCCCTCCACTTT CASRHKAHSPLHF
NA NA TRBJ2-5 TRBV7-9 TGTGCCAGCAGCTTCGGACCGGGAGTCCGGGAGACCCAGTACTTC CASSFGPGVRETQYF
TRBD1 NA TRBJ1-4 TRBV7-6 TGTGCCAGCAGCTTAGGGACAGGGTCTAATGAAAAACTGTTTTTT CASSLGTGSNEKLFF
TRBD1 NA TRBJ1-2 TRBV7-9 TGTGCCAGCAGCTATGGGACAGCAACTAACTATGGCTACACCTTC CASSYGTATNYGYTF
NA NA TRBJ2-3 TRBV6-6 TGTGCCAGCAGTTACCCAGGTACAGATACGCAGTATTTT CASSYPGTDTQYF
TRBD1 NA TRBJ1-6 TRBV6-1 TGTGCCAGCAGTCAGACAGGGGCAAATTCACCCCTCCACTTT CASSQTGANSPLHF
NA NA TRBJ2-7 TRBV19 TGTGCCAGTAACCCGGGACAAGGACGTGGCGAGCAGTACTTC CASNPGQGRGEQYF
NA few TRBJ1-6 TRBV30 TGTGCCTGGAGTGTACAACAGGGAGATAATTCACCCCTCCACTTT CAWSVQQGDNSPLHF
TRBD1 NA TRBJ1-1 TRBV7-3 TGTGCCAGCAGCCCGGGACAGGGTGAAGGCACTGAAGCTTTCTTT CASSPGQGEGTEAFF
TRBD1 once TRBJ1-2 TRBV23-1 TGCGCCAGCAGTCAATCCCGACAGGGCGTCTATGGCTACACCTTC CASSQSRQGVYGYTF
TRBD1 few TRBJ1-2 TRBV4-1 TGCGCCAGCAGCCGGGACAGTCATGATGGCTACACCTTC CASSRDSHDGYTF
NA few TRBJ2-5 TRBV14 TGTGCCAGCAACAGATACAGGGCTGAGACCCAGTACTTC CASNRYRAETQYF
NA medium-sized TRBJ1-5 TRBV7-9 TGTGCCAGCAGCTCTGGCACAGGGCTCAATCAGCCCCAGCATTTT CASSSGTGLNQPQHF
NA few TRBJ1-2 TRBV6-6 TGTGCCAGCAGTTACGGGACAAAGAGGGGCTACACCTTC CASSYGTKRGYTF
NA few TRBJ2-5 TRBV11-2 TGTGCCAGCAGCTTAGGAGAGACCCAGTACTTC CASSLGETQYF
NA NA TRBJ1-2 TRBV19 TGTGCCAGTAGTATAAAGACAGACTATGGCTACACCTTC CASSIKTDYGYTF
NA NA TRBJ1-1 TRBV6-5 TGTGCCAGCAGTAGATTGAACACTGAAGCTTTCTTT CASSRLNTEAFF
NA NA TRBJ1-5 TRBV7-2 TGTGCCAGCAGTCGAAATAGCAATCAGCCCCAGCATTTT CASSRNSNQPQHF